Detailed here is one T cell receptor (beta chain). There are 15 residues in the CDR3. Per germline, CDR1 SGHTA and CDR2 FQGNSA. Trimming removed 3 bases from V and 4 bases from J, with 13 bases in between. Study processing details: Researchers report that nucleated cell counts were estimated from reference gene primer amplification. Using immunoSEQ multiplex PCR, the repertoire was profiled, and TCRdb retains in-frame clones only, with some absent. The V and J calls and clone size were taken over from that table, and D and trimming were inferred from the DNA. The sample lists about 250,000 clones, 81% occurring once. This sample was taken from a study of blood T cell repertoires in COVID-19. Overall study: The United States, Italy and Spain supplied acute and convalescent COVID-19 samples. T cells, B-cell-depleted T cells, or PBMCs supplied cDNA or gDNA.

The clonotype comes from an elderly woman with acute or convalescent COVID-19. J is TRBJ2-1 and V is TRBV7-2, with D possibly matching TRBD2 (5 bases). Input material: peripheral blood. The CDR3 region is CASSFTAGEYNEQFF. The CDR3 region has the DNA TGTGCCAGCAGCTTTACGGCGGGTGAATACAATGAGCAGTTCTTC.